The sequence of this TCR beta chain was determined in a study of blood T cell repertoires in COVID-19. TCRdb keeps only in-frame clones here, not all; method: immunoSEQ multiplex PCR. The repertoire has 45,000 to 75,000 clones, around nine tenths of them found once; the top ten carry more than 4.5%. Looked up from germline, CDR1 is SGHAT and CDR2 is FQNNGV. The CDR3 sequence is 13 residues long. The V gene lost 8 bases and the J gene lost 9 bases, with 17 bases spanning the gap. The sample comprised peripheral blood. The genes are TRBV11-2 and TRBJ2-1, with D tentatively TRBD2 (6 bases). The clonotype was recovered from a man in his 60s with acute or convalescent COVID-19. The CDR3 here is CASRPPAGSEQFF. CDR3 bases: TGTGCCAGCCGCCCCCCGGCGGGGAGTGAGCAGTTCTTC. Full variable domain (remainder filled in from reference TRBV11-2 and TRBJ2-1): EAGVAQSPRYKIIEKRQSVAFWCNPISGHATLYWYQQILGQGPKLLIQFQNNGVVDDSQLPKDRFSAERLKGVDSTLKIQPAKLEDSAVYLCASRPPAGSEQFFGPGTRLTVL.